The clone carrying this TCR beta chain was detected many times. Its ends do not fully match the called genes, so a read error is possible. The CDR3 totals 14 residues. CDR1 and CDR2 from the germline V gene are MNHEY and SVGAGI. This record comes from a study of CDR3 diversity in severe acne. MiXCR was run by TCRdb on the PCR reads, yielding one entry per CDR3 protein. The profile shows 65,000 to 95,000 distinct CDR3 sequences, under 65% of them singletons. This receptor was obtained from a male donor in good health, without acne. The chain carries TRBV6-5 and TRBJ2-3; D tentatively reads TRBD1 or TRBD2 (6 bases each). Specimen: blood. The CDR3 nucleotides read TGTGCCAACAGTTACGGGGGCAGCACAGATACGCAGTATTTT. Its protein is CANSYGGSTDTQYF.